This TCR beta chain was documented in a study of T cells in Graves' hyperthyroidism and ophthalmopathy. Amplification of TCR beta CDR3 regions was performed using RNA transcripts as template. The HTBI primer set drove a first-round RT-PCR of the TCR CDR3. TCRdb redid the calling of the multiplex PCR reads with MiXCR, one entry per CDR3 protein. The table includes under 450,000 distinct CDR3 sequences, 15% to 17% detected once. This clonotype was observed a handful of times. The CDR3 consists of 14 residues. Germline loops: CDR1 LNHDA, CDR2 SQIVND (reference sequence). V gave up 5 bases and J gave up 7 bases, with 15 bases separating them.

This chain connects TRBV19 to TRBJ2-1; D tentatively reads TRBD1 or TRBD2 (5 bases each). Sequencing was carried out using blood. The origin of this receptor is a woman aged 18-29 years with Graves' hyperthyroidism. The CDR3 region is CASSVRGPWNEQFF. Here the CDR3 DNA reads TGTGCCAGTAGTGTCCGGGGCCCATGGAATGAGCAGTTCTTC. Full variable domain (remainder filled in from reference TRBV19 and TRBJ2-1): DGGITQSPKYLFRKEGQNVTLSCEQNLNHDAMYWYRQDPGQGLRLIYYSQIVNDFQKGDIAEGYSVSREKKESFPLTVTSAQKNPTAFYLCASSVRGPWNEQFFGPGTRLTVL.